This is a list of T cell receptor beta chains from one sample in a study of CD8 T cells in Susac syndrome. Each CDR3 protein is one row after TCRdb ran MiXCR on the immunoSEQ multiplex PCR reads. The data contain roughly 120,000 distinct CDR3 sequences, 90% to 95% of them seen just once; the ten biggest clones take up roughly 0.088%. The sample comprised CD4+ T cells from PBMCs. These receptor sequences come from a human donor with multiple sclerosis. Each CDR3 is given with its conserved first and last residue. The D gene is left open where the match is weak. Clone size is stated in some rows and not others, as once, few, many or a class when expanded.

TRBV5-1	.	TRBJ2-7	.	CASSLGGGVHEQYF	TGCGCCAGCAGCTTGGGTGGGGGCGTCCACGAGCAGTACTTC
TRBV4-1	.	TRBJ2-7	.	CASSQEELYEQYF	TGCGCCAGCAGCCAAGAAGAACTATACGAGCAGTACTTC
TRBV7-3	.	TRBJ1-1	.	CASSQAGGEAFF	TGTGCCAGCAGCCAGGCGGGGGGTGAAGCTTTCTTT
TRBV30	TRBD1	TRBJ2-6	.	CARDREGANVLTF	TGTGCCCGGGACAGGGAAGGGGCCAACGTCCTGACTTTC
TRBV7-9	.	TRBJ2-7	.	CASSLVQSYEQYF	TGTGCCAGCAGCTTAGTCCAGAGCTACGAGCAGTACTTC
TRBV19	.	TRBJ2-7	.	CASSPQGRGSYEQYF	TGTGCCAGTAGTCCTCAGGGGAGGGGCTCCTACGAGCAGTACTTC
TRBV29-1	.	TRBJ2-1	once	CSVENVPSYNEQFF	TGCAGCGTTGAAAATGTCCCCTCCTACAATGAGCAGTTCTTC
TRBV4-3	TRBD1	TRBJ2-7	.	CASSLLSTGQGYEQYF	TGCGCCAGCAGCCTTCTTAGCACGGGACAGGGTTACGAGCAGTACTTC
TRBV19	.	TRBJ1-5	.	CASSINGGPSSNQPQHF	TGTGCCAGTAGTATAAATGGGGGACCTAGCAGCAATCAGCCCCAGCATTTT
TRBV25-1	.	TRBJ2-3	once	CASSEWATDTQYF	TGTGCCAGCAGTGAATGGGCTACAGATACGCAGTATTTT
TRBV4-2	.	TRBJ1-2	.	CASSQEHPGLGGYTF	TGTGCCAGCAGCCAAGAACACCCAGGGTTGGGAGGCTACACCTTC
TRBV30	.	TRBJ1-2	.	CAWTILSGYGYTF	TGTGCCTGGACGATACTATCAGGATATGGCTACACCTTC
TRBV7-3	TRBD1	TRBJ2-5	.	CASSSSGTGGLGETQYF	TGTGCCAGCAGTTCTTCCGGGACAGGGGGCTTGGGGGAGACCCAGTACTTC
TRBV12-3/TRBV12-4	.	TRBJ1-5	.	CASGVDSNQPQHF	TGTGCCAGCGGCGTAGATAGCAATCAGCCCCAGCATTTT
TRBV19	.	TRBJ1-4	once	CASNQFGTKATNEKLFF	TGTGCCAGTAATCAATTTGGGACTAAAGCAACTAATGAAAAACTGTTTTTT
TRBV7-8	.	TRBJ1-1	.	CASSLEGGFYTEAFF	TGTGCCAGCAGCTTAGAAGGAGGTTTTTACACTGAAGCTTTCTTT
TRBV7-7	.	TRBJ2-3	.	CASSLAEGDTQYF	TGTGCTAGCAGCTTAGCCGAGGGAGATACGCAGTATTTT
TRBV12-3/TRBV12-4	.	TRBJ2-7	.	CASSPPRGEQYF	TGTGCCAGCAGTCCTCCTCGGGGAGAGCAGTACTTC
TRBV28	.	TRBJ2-7	.	CASSRRGESYEQYF	TGTGCCAGCAGTAGAAGGGGGGAAAGCTACGAGCAGTACTTC
TRBV29-1	.	TRBJ2-5	.	CSVDWLAGPGETQYF	TGCAGCGTTGATTGGCTCGCCGGGCCGGGAGAGACCCAGTACTTC
TRBV4-1	TRBD1	TRBJ1-5	.	CASSQDAGTAYQPQHF	TGCGCCAGCAGCCAAGATGCCGGGACAGCTTATCAGCCCCAGCATTTT
TRBV20-1	TRBD1	TRBJ1-1	.	CSEDRGVTEAFF	TGCAGTGAGGACAGGGGAGTCACTGAAGCTTTCTTT
TRBV7-2	TRBD1	TRBJ1-2	.	CASSLRPDRAYGYTF	TGTGCCAGCAGCTTGAGACCGGACAGGGCGTATGGCTACACCTTC
TRBV30	TRBD2	TRBJ2-5	.	CAWSGGAGGVAETQYF	TGTGCCTGGAGTGGCGGAGCGGGGGGCGTCGCGGAGACCCAGTACTTC
TRBV5-4	TRBD1	TRBJ1-1	.	CASSGRGLTEAFF	TGTGCCAGCAGCGGCAGGGGGCTCACTGAAGCTTTCTTT
TRBV11-2	.	TRBJ2-7	.	CASSLQESSYEQYF	TGTGCCAGCAGCTTACAGGAGAGCTCCTACGAGCAGTACTTC
TRBV18	.	TRBJ1-2	.	CASSPTGLGNYGYTF	TGTGCCAGCTCACCAACAGGGCTGGGTAACTATGGCTACACCTTC
TRBV7-9	TRBD1	TRBJ1-4	once	CASSVGDRGLPGEKLFF	TGTGCCAGCAGCGTCGGGGACAGGGGGCTACCGGGTGAAAAACTGTTTTTT
TRBV18	TRBD1	TRBJ2-7	.	CASSLAGTVFYEQYF	TGTGCCAGCTCACTCGCCGGGACAGTATTCTACGAGCAGTACTTC
TRBV30	.	TRBJ1-4	.	CAWRSGGRNEKLFF	TGTGCCTGGCGATCCGGAGGCCGTAATGAAAAACTGTTTTTT
TRBV6-2/TRBV6-3	.	TRBJ2-3	.	CASRGLLGSDTQYF	TGTGCCAGCAGGGGACTCCTAGGGTCAGATACGCAGTATTTT
TRBV5-1	TRBD2	TRBJ2-5	.	CASSLRLAGNQETQYF	TGCGCCAGCAGCTTAAGACTAGCGGGGAACCAAGAGACCCAGTACTTC
TRBV15	TRBD2	TRBJ2-1	once	CATSRGLAGGEQFF	TGTGCCACCAGCAGGGGACTAGCGGGGGGTGAGCAGTTCTTC
TRBV6-2/TRBV6-3	.	TRBJ1-5	.	CASSSITGTFNSNQPQHF	TGTGCCAGCAGTTCCATCACCGGGACTTTCAATAGCAATCAGCCCCAGCATTTT